Listed below are T cell receptor beta chains from one sample, sequenced in a study of radiotherapy plus CTLA-4 blockade in lung cancer. Measured with immunoSEQ multiplex PCR; TCRdb has only the in-frame clones, and not every one. The repertoire holds about 81,000 clones, with 55% to 75% as singletons. This specimen consisted of peripheral blood, obtained from a patient treated with radiotherapy plus ipilimumab. The receptors originated from a human donor with non-small cell lung cancer that progressed on radiotherapy plus ipilimumab. Each CDR3 is given without its conserved first and last residue.

J	V	CDR3
TRBJ1-1	TRBV10-3	AISRGGNTEAF
TRBJ1-4	TRBV7-9	ASSGQGGVLEKLF
TRBJ1-1	TRBV2	ASRTDEVAEAF
TRBJ1-1	TRBV28	ASTSLATGLEAF
TRBJ1-2	TRBV29-1	SAQRPGDYGYT
TRBJ1-2	TRBV4-3	ASSQGTGPYGYT
TRBJ2-1	TRBV4-1	ASSLFGAYNEQF
TRBJ2-6	TRBV25-1	ASSGGPQGGGANVLT
TRBJ2-5	TRBV7-2	ASSFNRGKETQY
TRBJ1-2	TRBV5-6	ASSFGLALSGYT
TRBJ1-2	TRBV19	ASSAPRQGGYGYT
TRBJ2-3	TRBV6-5	ASIGLAGGSTQY
TRBJ1-1	TRBV7-3	ASSYDRDTEAF
TRBJ1-3	TRBV2	ASSEAGSFSGNTIY
TRBJ2-3	TRBV4-2	ASSQGSGGNTDTQY
TRBJ2-5	TRBV6-5	ASSYEAGGTQETQY
TRBJ1-1	TRBV29-1	SVKADTEAF
TRBJ1-2	TRBV6-6	ASSPQDSYGYT
TRBJ1-5	TRBV4-2	ASSRKGFLGTGHQPQH
TRBJ1-2	TRBV7-3	ASSRRGGDYGYT
TRBJ1-2	TRBV19	ASRRPDSPSYGYT
TRBJ2-5	TRBV18	ASSPGTGETQY
TRBJ1-4	TRBV28	ASSADRATNEKLF
TRBJ2-7	TRBV28	ASSPAQAYEQY
TRBJ1-6	TRBV7-8	ASSFQTGTNSPLH
TRBJ2-2	TRBV4-2	ASSSRTGGTAGELF
TRBJ2-2	TRBV27	ASSLSRTAGAGELF
TRBJ2-6	TRBV6-1	ASSEAPAGNSGANVLT
TRBJ2-7	TRBV7-7	ASSSWTEAN
TRBJ2-7	TRBV28	ASSFGTGGAYEQY
TRBJ1-3	TRBV10-3	AISEGLPRSGNTIY
TRBJ2-3	TRBV30	AWSVGGTDTQY
TRBJ2-3	TRBV14	ASSQETAVFISTDTQY
TRBJ2-3	TRBV7-9	ASSPTSGNTDTQY
TRBJ1-5	TRBV7-9	ASSPSGTGDQPQH
TRBJ1-1	TRBV6-5	ASSPYTNTEAF
TRBJ2-7	TRBV29-1	SVSLGQSSYEQY
TRBJ2-3	TRBV5-1	ASSLDRERTDTQY
TRBJ2-2	TRBV28	ASLEFKAGASPGELF
TRBJ2-2	TRBV9	ASSGVQGSTGELF
TRBJ2-2	TRBV4-3	ASSHATGFWGMTGELF
TRBJ1-2	TRBV19	ASSPKAAISYGYT
TRBJ2-1	TRBV7-3	ASSDRLYNEQF
TRBJ1-2	TRBV9	ASSLDGGKGYGYT
TRBJ2-3	TRBV4-2	ASSQGAGASGGTQY
TRBJ2-7	TRBV9	ASSVGAGRDWEQY
TRBJ2-2	TRBV19	ASSIKSTGELF
TRBJ2-5	TRBV11-2	ASSLEGGREETQY
TRBJ2-5	TRBV5-1	ASSISGSGETQY
TRBJ1-5	TRBV4-1	ASSQGREGQPQH